These T cell receptor beta chains were read from a single sample in a study of Tregs in tolerant kidney transplant recipients. Some clones are missing from TCRdb's copy, which holds only in-frame ones; the method was immunoSEQ multiplex PCR. This sample has fewer than 45,000 clones, with less than 97% found just once. Their recognized antigens are unknown. Sequenced material: Tregs from blood cultured with allogeneic cells. The receptors come from a human donor in good health. Each CDR3 is given without its conserved first and last residue.

j_gene: TRBJ1-1
len: 11
v_gene: TRBV2
CDR3aa: ASIRDSITEAF

j_gene: TRBJ1-4
len: 16
v_gene: TRBV1
CDR3aa: TSSCRRTVRGPNEKLF

j_gene: TRBJ1-2
len: 14
v_gene: TRBV5-1
CDR3aa: ASSLGTGTGGTGYT

j_gene: TRBJ2-3
len: 15
v_gene: TRBV19
CDR3aa: ASSPWDSGSSWYTQY

j_gene: TRBJ2-1
len: 12
v_gene: TRBV27
CDR3aa: ASSFGGSGGEQF

j_gene: TRBJ1-3
len: 13
v_gene: TRBV5-1
CDR3aa: ASSPRLSPGNTIY

j_gene: TRBJ2-1
len: 13
v_gene: TRBV9
CDR3aa: ASSVAGDTLNEQF

j_gene: TRBJ2-5
len: 13
v_gene: TRBV4-1
CDR3aa: ASSDTGQGRETQY

j_gene: TRBJ1-1
len: 13
v_gene: TRBV19
CDR3aa: ASRTQGTQRTEAF

j_gene: TRBJ1-4
len: 11
v_gene: TRBV6-5
CDR3aa: ASSKRDNEKLF

j_gene: TRBJ1-3
len: 9
v_gene: TRBV29-1
CDR3aa: SVVGENTIY

j_gene: TRBJ2-3
len: 11
v_gene: TRBV2
CDR3aa: ASSRSGPDTQY

j_gene: TRBJ2-5
len: 13
v_gene: TRBV6-5
CDR3aa: ASSIGLANQETQY

j_gene: TRBJ2-1
len: 13
v_gene: TRBV4-2
CDR3aa: ASSRDGLAGNEQF

j_gene: TRBJ1-2
len: 16
v_gene: TRBV7-3
CDR3aa: ASSLRGGDGLANYGYT

j_gene: TRBJ2-7
len: 12
v_gene: TRBV2
CDR3aa: ASTVKNSYYEQY

j_gene: TRBJ1-6
len: 11
v_gene: TRBV6-6
CDR3aa: ASSFWRNSPLH

j_gene: TRBJ2-3
len: 17
v_gene: TRBV4-2
CDR3aa: ASSRHLAGDNEGTDTQY

j_gene: TRBJ1-2
len: 12
v_gene: TRBV9
CDR3aa: ASSVAPQGSGYT

j_gene: TRBJ2-5
len: 9
v_gene: TRBV5-6
CDR3aa: ASSTWETQY

j_gene: TRBJ2-1
len: 12
v_gene: TRBV5-1
CDR3aa: ASSQATTYNEQF

j_gene: TRBJ2-1
len: 15
v_gene: TRBV5-5
CDR3aa: ASSLVGTSGRKYEQF

j_gene: TRBJ2-1
len: 12
v_gene: TRBV11-2
CDR3aa: ASSLPGGFNEQF

j_gene: TRBJ1-1
len: 12
v_gene: TRBV6-6
CDR3aa: ASSRSGVNTEAF

j_gene: TRBJ1-1
len: 14
v_gene: TRBV10-3
CDR3aa: AIRGIGGDGNTEAF

j_gene: TRBJ2-1
len: 14
v_gene: TRBV7-8
CDR3aa: ASSSGGVQEVHEQF

j_gene: TRBJ2-2
len: 15
v_gene: TRBV18
CDR3aa: ASSPPSGRAITGELF

j_gene: TRBJ2-7
len: 12
v_gene: TRBV5-6
CDR3aa: ASSRRDTTYEQY

j_gene: TRBJ2-1
len: 11
v_gene: TRBV10-3
CDR3aa: AISESEINEQF

j_gene: TRBJ1-2
len: 14
v_gene: TRBV11-3
CDR3aa: ASSLDGGPTNYGYT

j_gene: TRBJ2-3
len: 17
v_gene: TRBV4-1
CDR3aa: ASSQGGLAGGGSTDTQY

j_gene: TRBJ2-7
len: 13
v_gene: TRBV10-3
CDR3aa: AISPGTPLSYEQY

j_gene: TRBJ1-2
len: 15
v_gene: TRBV9
CDR3aa: ASSAQLGPGQNYGYT

j_gene: TRBJ1-2
len: 12
v_gene: TRBV6-1
CDR3aa: ASITVGVSGGYT

j_gene: TRBJ2-2
len: 14
v_gene: TRBV5-1
CDR3aa: ASSLPGLAISGELF

j_gene: TRBJ2-1
len: 13
v_gene: TRBV18
CDR3aa: ASSPLTFPYNEQF

j_gene: TRBJ2-5
len: 14
v_gene: TRBV18
CDR3aa: ASSPLPSGNQETQY

j_gene: TRBJ2-7
len: 12
v_gene: TRBV25-1
CDR3aa: ASRKTGVAYEQY

j_gene: TRBJ1-3
len: 17
v_gene: TRBV19
CDR3aa: ASTPYLGQGDTLRNTIY

j_gene: TRBJ2-2
len: 12
v_gene: TRBV5-1
CDR3aa: ASSGQGTAGELF

j_gene: TRBJ1-4
len: 11
v_gene: TRBV15
CDR3aa: ATSTRRQGKLF

j_gene: TRBJ2-3
len: 13
v_gene: TRBV7-6
CDR3aa: ASSPANTATDTQY

j_gene: TRBJ2-1
len: 14
v_gene: TRBV9
CDR3aa: ASSVEPRGYKSEQF

j_gene: TRBJ2-1
len: 12
v_gene: TRBV4-2
CDR3aa: ASSPLVGAGEQF

j_gene: TRBJ1-6
len: 14
v_gene: TRBV10-2
CDR3aa: ASSVHTSEGNSPLH

j_gene: TRBJ2-3
len: 14
v_gene: TRBV5-5
CDR3aa: ASSTGTSDVGDTQY

j_gene: TRBJ1-2
len: 11
v_gene: TRBV5-1
CDR3aa: ASSLTGVDGYT

j_gene: TRBJ2-3
len: 17
v_gene: TRBV2
CDR3aa: ASSSASWTSGRPGNTQY

j_gene: TRBJ2-6
len: 14
v_gene: TRBV19
CDR3aa: ASIGPLLTGANVLT

j_gene: TRBJ1-4
len: 15
v_gene: TRBV7-9
CDR3aa: ASSQTWGDATNEKLF

j_gene: TRBJ1-2
len: 14
v_gene: TRBV7-9
CDR3aa: ASSLGQTFANYGYT

j_gene: TRBJ2-1
len: 13
v_gene: TRBV19
CDR3aa: ASSRAGATYNEQF

j_gene: TRBJ1-2
len: 14
v_gene: TRBV18
CDR3aa: ASSPTRGGVSYGYT

j_gene: TRBJ2-3
len: 13
v_gene: TRBV7-2
CDR3aa: ASSLDLAGVNTQY

j_gene: TRBJ2-4
len: 14
v_gene: TRBV4-2
CDR3aa: ASSQAASLAKNIQY

j_gene: TRBJ2-3
len: 14
v_gene: TRBV5-1
CDR3aa: ASSLLLAATTDTQY